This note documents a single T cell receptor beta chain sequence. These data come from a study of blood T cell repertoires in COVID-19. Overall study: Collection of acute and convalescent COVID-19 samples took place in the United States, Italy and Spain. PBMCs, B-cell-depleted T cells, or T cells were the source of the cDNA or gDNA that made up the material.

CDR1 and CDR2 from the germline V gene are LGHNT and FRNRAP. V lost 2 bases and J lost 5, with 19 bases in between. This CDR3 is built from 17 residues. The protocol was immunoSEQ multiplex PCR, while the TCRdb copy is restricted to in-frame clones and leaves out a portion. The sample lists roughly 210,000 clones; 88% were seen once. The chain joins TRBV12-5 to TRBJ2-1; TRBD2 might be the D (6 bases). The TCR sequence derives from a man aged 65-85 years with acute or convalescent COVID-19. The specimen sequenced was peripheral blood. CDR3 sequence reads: CASGLPLGGRFDNEQFF. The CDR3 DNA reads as TGTGCTAGTGGTTTGCCCCTTGGAGGGAGGTTCGACAATGAGCAGTTCTTC.